This T cell receptor (beta chain) is drawn from a study of human T cells and chemical hapten exposure. Study context: Diphenylcyclopropenone was applied weekly to patients' scalps across the roughly 23-week study.

The time point was: patch test 1, 2 weeks after DPC sensitization. Indicated treatment: therapeutic diphenylcyclopropenone sensitization with weekly scalp DPC. Germline assignment: CDR1 SGHTA and CDR2 FQGNSA. This CDR3 spans 14 amino acids. V lost 4 bases and J lost 0, with 7 bases in between. Each CDR3 protein is one row after TCRdb ran MiXCR on the RACE reads. Counted here are approximately 350,000 distinct CDR3 sequences, approximately 6.9% occurring once; the ten biggest clones make up around 8.4%. The clonotype comes from a woman between 18 and 29 years old with alopecia areata. Some clones in this sample may be carry-over from other donors' samples. The sequencing here drew on whole blood, taken in connection with sensitization to the hapten diphenylcyclopropenone (DPC). The chain has TRBV7-2 and TRBJ2-4; D unresolved. For the CDR3, the DNA is TGTGCCAGCAGCTCGGACCTAGCCAAAAACATTCAGTACTTC. Protein product: CASSSDLAKNIQYF.